This TCR beta chain was recorded in a study of spatial heterogeneity in lung cancer. The overall study: In the raw reads, each unique TCR and UMI combination was present more than ten times on average.

Unique molecular identifiers, one per molecule, were present on every TCR cDNA molecule. MiXCR, applied by TCRdb to the 5' RACE reads, yields one record per CDR3 protein. The sample records approximately 8,100 distinct CDR3 sequences, 7.8% being singletons. Germline V lookup: CDR1 SNHLY, CDR2 FYNNEI. This CDR3 is built from 16 residues. V lost 0 bases, J lost 0 bases, and 9 bases lay in between. Time point described: sample taken at primary tumor resection. Sequencing was performed on whole RNA extracted from tumor and nontumor lung tissue, or from frozen PBMC, and the material was left unsorted. Findings and caveats of the study: Expanded tumor TCRs that were ubiquitous appeared in blood more at resection than follow-up.

This clonotype is medium-sized (0.01 to 0.1%). The antigen is unknown. Sample: PBMCs, taken at surgery. This sequence joins TRBV2 and TRBJ1-5; D is unclear. This TCR was recovered from a female donor with early-stage non-small cell lung cancer. The CDR3 spells CASSEARFSSNQPQHF. The CDR3, as DNA: TGTGCCAGCAGTGAAGCGAGGTTTTCTAGCAATCAGCCCCAGCATTTT. Using reference TRBV2 and TRBJ1-5 for the parts outside the CDR3, the full variable domain is EPEVTQTPSHQVTQMGQEVILRCVPISNHLYFYWYRQILGQKVEFLVSFYNNEISEKSEIFDDQFSVERPDGSNFTLKIRSTKLEDSAMYFCASSEARFSSNQPQHFGDGTRLSIL.